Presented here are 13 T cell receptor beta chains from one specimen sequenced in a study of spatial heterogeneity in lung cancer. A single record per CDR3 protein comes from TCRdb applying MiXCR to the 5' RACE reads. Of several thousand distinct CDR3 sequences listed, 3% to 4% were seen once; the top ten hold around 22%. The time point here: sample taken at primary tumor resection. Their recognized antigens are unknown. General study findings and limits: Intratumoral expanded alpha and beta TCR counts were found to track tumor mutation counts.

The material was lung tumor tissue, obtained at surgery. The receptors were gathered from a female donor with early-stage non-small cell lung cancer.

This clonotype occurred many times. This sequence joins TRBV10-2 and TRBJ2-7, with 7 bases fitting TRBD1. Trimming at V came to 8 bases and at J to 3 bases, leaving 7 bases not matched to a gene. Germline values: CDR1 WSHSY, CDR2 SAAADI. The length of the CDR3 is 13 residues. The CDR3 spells CASSKQGYYEQYF. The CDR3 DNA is TGCGCCAGCTCGAAACAGGGGTACTACGAGCAGTACTTC.

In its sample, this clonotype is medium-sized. The CDR3 loop is CASSVGGQRDAPLHF. The CDR3 coding sequence is TGTGCCAGCAGCGTAGGGGGACAGAGGGATGCACCCCTCCACTTT. The chain joins TRBV9 to TRBJ1-6, with TRBD1 identical over 7 bases. The trim removed 0 bases at V and 11 bases at J, leaving 8 bases unmatched. Looked up from germline, CDR1 is SGDLS and CDR2 is YYNGEE. This CDR3 is built from 15 residues. Supplemented by reference TRBV9 and TRBJ1-6, the full variable domain reads DSGVTQTPKHLITATGQRVTLRCSPRSGDLSVYWYQQSLDQGLQFLIQYYNGEERAKGNILERFSAQQFPDLHSELNLSSLELGDSALYFCASSVGGQRDAPLHFGNGTRLTVT.

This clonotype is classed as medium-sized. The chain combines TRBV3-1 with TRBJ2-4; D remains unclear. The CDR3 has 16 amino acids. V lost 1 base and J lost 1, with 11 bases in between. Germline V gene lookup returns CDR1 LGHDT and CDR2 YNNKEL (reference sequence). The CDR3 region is CASSQVASLAKNIQYF. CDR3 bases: TGTGCCAGCAGCCAAGTGGCGAGTTTGGCCAAAAACATTCAGTACTTC.

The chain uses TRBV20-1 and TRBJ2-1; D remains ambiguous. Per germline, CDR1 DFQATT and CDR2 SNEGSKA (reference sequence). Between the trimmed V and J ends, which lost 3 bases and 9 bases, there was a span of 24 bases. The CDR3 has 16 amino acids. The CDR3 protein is CSARTPDSIMTLEQFF. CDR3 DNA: TGCAGTGCTAGGACCCCCGATTCTATCATGACGCTTGAGCAGTTCTTC.

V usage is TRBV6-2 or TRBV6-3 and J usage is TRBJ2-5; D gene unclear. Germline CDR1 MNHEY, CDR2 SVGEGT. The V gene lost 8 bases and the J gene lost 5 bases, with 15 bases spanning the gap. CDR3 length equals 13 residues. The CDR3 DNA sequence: TGTGCCAGCGAAAAAGAAACTCTCGAGACCCAGTACTTC. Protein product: CASEKETLETQYF.

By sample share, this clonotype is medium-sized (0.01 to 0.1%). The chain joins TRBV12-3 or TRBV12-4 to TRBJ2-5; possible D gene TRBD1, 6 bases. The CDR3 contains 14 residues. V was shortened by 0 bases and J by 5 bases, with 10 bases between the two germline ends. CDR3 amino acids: CASSLAGGAETQYF. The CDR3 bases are TGTGCCAGCAGTTTAGCAGGGGGAGCGGAGACCCAGTACTTC.

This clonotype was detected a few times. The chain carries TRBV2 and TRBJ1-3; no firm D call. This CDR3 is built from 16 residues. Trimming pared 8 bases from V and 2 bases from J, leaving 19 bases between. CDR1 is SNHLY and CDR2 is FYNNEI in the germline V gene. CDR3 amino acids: CASPATASGTGNTIYF. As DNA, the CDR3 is TGTGCCAGCCCCGCGACGGCGTCTGGCACTGGAAACACCATATATTTT.

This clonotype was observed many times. CDR3 sequence reads: CASWELNEQFF. The CDR3 DNA reads as TGTGCCAGCTGGGAATTGAATGAGCAGTTCTTC. V gene TRBV6-1 combines with J gene TRBJ2-1, with D unclear. Trimming took off 8 bases at V and 7 bases at J, with 9 bases between the two ends. The CDR3 is made up of 11 amino acids. Germline V lookup: CDR1 MNHNS, CDR2 SASEGT.

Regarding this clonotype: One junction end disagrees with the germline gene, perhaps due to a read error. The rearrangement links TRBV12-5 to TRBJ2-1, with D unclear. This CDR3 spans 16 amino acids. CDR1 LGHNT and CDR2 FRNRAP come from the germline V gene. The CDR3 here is CASSLLYSTAQNEQLF. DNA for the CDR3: TGTGCAAGTAGTTTGCTCTACTCGACTGCCCAGAATGAGCAGCTCTTC. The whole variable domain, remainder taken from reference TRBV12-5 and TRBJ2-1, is DARVTQTPRHKVTEMGQEVTMRCQPILGHNTVFWYRQTMMQGLELLAYFRNRAPLDDSGMPKDRFSAEMPDATLATLKIQPSEPRDSAVYFCASSLLYSTAQNEQLFGPGTRLTVL.

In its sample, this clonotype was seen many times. The CDR3 here is CASSLTASSYNSPLHF. CDR3 DNA: TGCGCCAGCAGCCTCACAGCGAGCTCCTATAATTCACCCCTCCACTTT. The chain links TRBV4-1 to TRBJ1-6; D is unresolved. The CDR3 is 16 residues long. Looked up from germline, CDR1 is MGHRA and CDR2 is YSYEKL. V lost 4 bases, J lost 0 bases, and 10 bases lay in between.

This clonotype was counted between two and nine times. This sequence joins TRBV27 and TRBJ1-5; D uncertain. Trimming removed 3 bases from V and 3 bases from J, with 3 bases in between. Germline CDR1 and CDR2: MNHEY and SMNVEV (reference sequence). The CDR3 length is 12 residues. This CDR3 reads CASSFHNQPQHF. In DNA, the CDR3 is TGTGCCAGCAGTTTCCACAATCAGCCCCAGCATTTT.

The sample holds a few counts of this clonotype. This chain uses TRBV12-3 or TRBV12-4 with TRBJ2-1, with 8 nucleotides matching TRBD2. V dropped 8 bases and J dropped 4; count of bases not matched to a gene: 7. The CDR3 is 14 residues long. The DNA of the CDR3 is TGTGCCAGCGGTTGGGCTAGCGGGTACAATGAGCAGTTCTTC. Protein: CASGWASGYNEQFF.

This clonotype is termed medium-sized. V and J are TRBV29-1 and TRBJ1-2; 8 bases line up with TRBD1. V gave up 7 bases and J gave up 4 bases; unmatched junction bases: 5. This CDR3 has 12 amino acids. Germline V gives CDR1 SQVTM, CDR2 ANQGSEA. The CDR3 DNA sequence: TGCAGCGCGACAGGGGATTCCTATGGCTACACCTTC. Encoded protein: CSATGDSYGYTF. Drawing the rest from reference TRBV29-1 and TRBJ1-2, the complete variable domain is SAVISQKPSRDICQRGTSLTIQCQVDSQVTMMFWYRQQPGQSLTLIATANQGSEATYESGFVIDKFPISRPNLTFSTLTVSNMSPEDSSIYLCSATGDSYGYTFGSGTRLTVV.